The source of this T cell receptor (beta chain) is a study of regulatory T cells in long-lasting Graves disease. According to the study, TCR beta libraries were built with iRepertoire HTBI primers and CDR3-region Arm-PCR. How the authors handled the data: The identification of approximately 62 TRBV and 11 to 15 TRBJ segments was made across samples. TCRdb called the multiplex PCR reads again in MiXCR, with one record for every CDR3 protein. The V and J calls follow TCRdb's processing rather than the paper's. The profile shows 400,000 to 450,000 distinct CDR3 sequences, about 16% of them singletons. Stated time point: newly diagnosed GD, antithyroid drugs for less than 3 months. RNA from PBMCs was the source of the TCR library. The sample holds many counts of this clonotype. These records were also assigned to another study, of T cells in Graves' hyperthyroidism and ophthalmopathy.

The sequenced sample was peripheral blood mononuclear cells (PBMCs), obtained at new diagnosis, from a patient treated with antithyroid drugs. This sequence originates from a woman aged 30 to 39 with Graves disease.

This CDR3 is CASSFPLTSGSPRSYNEQFF. CDR3 bases: TGTGCCAGCAGCTTTCCGCTAACTAGCGGGTCTCCCCGGTCCTACAATGAGCAGTTCTTC. V gene TRBV7-6 combines with J gene TRBJ2-1; 9 bases match TRBD2. Trimming at V came to 3 bases and at J to 1 base, leaving 16 bases not matched to a gene. Germline CDR1 reads SGHVS; CDR2 reads FNYEAQ. The CDR3 sequence is 20 residues long.